This passage covers 8 T cell receptor beta chains from one sample sequenced in a study of OX40 agonist ivuxolimab in advanced cancers. The assay was immunoSEQ multiplex PCR, and TCRdb's table has in-frame clones only and misses some. Of 78,000 or so clones listed, about 88% were seen once; the top ten hold over 0.75%. The sequences come from CD4+ or CD8+ T cells sorted from blood, collected in a trial of the OX40 agonist ivuxolimab. The receptors come from an adult with an advanced solid tumor such as melanoma, head and neck, liver or kidney cancer.

CDR3 coding DNA: TGTGCCAGCAGCCGGGCCGGGACAGGGGGCTACGAGCAGTACTTC. Encoded protein: CASSRAGTGGYEQYF. The chain employs TRBV5-4 and TRBJ2-7, with 11 positions matching TRBD1. Germline V gene lookup returns CDR1 SGHNT and CDR2 YYREEE (reference sequence). Trimming at V came to 4 bases and at J to 3 bases, leaving 6 bases not matched to a gene. The CDR3 has 15 residues.

This clone was counted between two and nine times. The CDR3 reads CASSSSRGTYNEQFF. In nucleotides, the CDR3 is TGTGCCAGCAGTTCTTCCAGGGGGACTTACAATGAGCAGTTCTTC. The V and J genes are TRBV6-1 and TRBJ2-1; D is possibly TRBD1 (7 bases). Germline CDR1 is MNHNS and CDR2 is SASEGT. The CDR3 sequence is 15 residues long. The ends were cut back, 5 bases at V and 4 bases at J, with 15 bases in the middle.

CDR3 in amino acids: CASSYSRRANVLTF. In DNA form, the CDR3 reads TGTGCCAGCAGTTACTCTAGGCGCGCCAACGTCCTGACTTTC. V usage is TRBV6-5 and J usage is TRBJ2-6; unclear D gene. The CDR3 runs to 14 residues. V was shortened by 0 bases and J by 7 bases, with 7 bases between the two germline ends. Germline CDR1 is MNHEY and CDR2 is SVGAGI.

The gene calls are TRBV5-1 and TRBJ1-1; no firm D call. There are 14 residues in the CDR3. Germline CDR1 reads SGHRS; CDR2 reads YFSETQ. Trimming stripped 4 bases from V and 2 bases from J, with 12 bases between. CDR3 region: CASSATQRNTEAFF. For the CDR3, the DNA is TGCGCCAGCAGCGCCACACAGAGAAACACTGAAGCTTTCTTT.

The chain is built from TRBV5-6 and TRBJ1-2; D is uncertain. CDR3 length: 14 residues. Germline CDR1 is SGHDT and CDR2 is YYEEEE. Trimming removed 1 base from V and 0 bases from J, with 7 bases in between. The CDR3 protein is CASSLIGPNYGYTF. CDR3 in DNA: TGTGCCAGCAGCTTGATAGGGCCTAACTATGGCTACACCTTC.

V and J are TRBV7-9 and TRBJ2-1; 8 nucleotides align to TRBD1. Per germline, CDR1 SEHNR and CDR2 FQNEAQ (reference sequence). The CDR3 extends over 15 amino acids. Trimming at V came to 0 bases and at J to 3 bases, leaving 1 base not matched to a gene. The CDR3 loop is CASSLATGGYNEQFF. The CDR3, as DNA: TGTGCCAGCAGCTTAGCTACAGGGGGCTACAATGAGCAGTTCTTC.

This clone appeared once. The gene calls are TRBV11-2 and TRBJ2-7, with 7 bases aligning to TRBD2. The germline CDR1 and CDR2 sequences are SGHAT and FQNNGV. V dropped 4 bases and J dropped 9; count of bases not matched to a gene: 15. The CDR3 has 15 residues. The CDR3 loop is CASSSRLAERSGQYF. The CDR3 DNA follows: TGTGCCAGCAGCTCAAGACTAGCCGAGAGGAGCGGGCAGTACTTC.

V and J are TRBV6-5 and TRBJ2-2; D unresolved. Germline assignment: CDR1 MNHEY and CDR2 SVGAGI. The germline V and J ends were trimmed by 0 bases and 5 bases, with 13 bases remaining between them. This CDR3 comprises 16 residues. The CDR3: CASSYSPTSWTGELFF. As DNA, the CDR3 is TGTGCCAGCAGTTACTCCCCGACAAGTTGGACCGGGGAGCTGTTTTTT.